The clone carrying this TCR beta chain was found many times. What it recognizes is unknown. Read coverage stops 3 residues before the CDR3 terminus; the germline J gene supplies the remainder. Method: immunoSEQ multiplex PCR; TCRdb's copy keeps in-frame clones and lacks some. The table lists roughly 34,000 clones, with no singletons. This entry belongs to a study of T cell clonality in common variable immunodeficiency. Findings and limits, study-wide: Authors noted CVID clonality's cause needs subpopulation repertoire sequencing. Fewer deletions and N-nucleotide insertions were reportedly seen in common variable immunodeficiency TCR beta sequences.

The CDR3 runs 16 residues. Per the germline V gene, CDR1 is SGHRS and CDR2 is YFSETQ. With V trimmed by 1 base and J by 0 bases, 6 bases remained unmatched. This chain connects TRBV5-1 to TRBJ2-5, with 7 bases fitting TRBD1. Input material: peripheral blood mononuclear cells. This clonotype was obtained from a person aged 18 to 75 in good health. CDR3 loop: CASSLKGTAHQETQYF. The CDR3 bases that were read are TGCGCCAGCAGCTTGAAAGGGACAGCCCACCAAGAGACC. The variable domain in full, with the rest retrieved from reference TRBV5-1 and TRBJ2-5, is KAGVTQTPRYLIKTRGQQVTLSCSPISGHRSVSWYQQTPGQGLQFLFEYFSETQRNKGNFPGRFSGRQFSNSRSEMNVSTLELGDSALYLCASSLKGTAHQETQYFGPGTRLLVL.